The entry below gives a single TCR beta chain sequence along with its context. The data were taken from a study of sequential checkpoint blockade in melanoma. Assay: immunoSEQ multiplex PCR; the TCRdb copy retains only in-frame clones and omits some. This sample carries 30,000 to 45,000 clones, more than 70% of them seen once, and the ten largest clones take 9.5% to 15%. The CDR3 length is 17 residues. V lost 0 bases and J lost 4; bases outside the gene matches: 10. CDR1 and CDR2 from the germline V gene are SGHRS and YFSETQ. The treatment was: randomized to nivolumab then ipilimumab (arm A) or the reverse (arm B).

This specimen was CD8+ T cells sorted from blood (inferred from file names), taken from a patient given nivolumab and ipilimumab in sequence. The clonotype was recovered from a human donor with melanoma. This chain links TRBV5-1 with TRBJ2-1; TRBD2 matches 7 bases. The chain's CDR3 is CASSLGVGTTFYNEQFF. CDR3 DNA sequence: TGCGCCAGCAGCTTGGGAGTAGGGACTACCTTTTACAATGAGCAGTTCTTC.